The sequence of this TCR beta chain was determined in a study of T cells in Graves' hyperthyroidism and ophthalmopathy. There are many counts of this clonotype. Its antigen is unknown. The V gene lost 7 bases and the J gene lost 0 bases, with 13 bases spanning the gap. The germline CDR1 and CDR2 sequences are MDHEN and SYDVKM. This CDR3 contains 14 residues. Study-wide results and limits: Blood shared most expanded thyroid clonotypes above 0.001. A 13 V-J signature model discriminated ophthalmopathy versus stable hyperthyroidism.

Stable hyperthyroidism: no ophthalmopathy progression over 18 months of follow-up. Diagnoses were made from clinical symptoms, serum measures (thyroxine and TRAb), thyroid ultrasound and orbital computed tomography. Amplified TCR beta CDR3 regions derived from RNA transcripts. Carried out on the TCR CDR3, a first-round RT-PCR used the HTBI primer set. TCRdb independently ran MiXCR on the multiplex PCR reads; one entry per CDR3 protein. The table has under 300,000 distinct CDR3 sequences, around 13% seen once. The clonotype originates from a woman between 35 and 50 years old with Graves' hyperthyroidism. J is TRBJ2-7 and V is TRBV28, with a tentative D call TRBD2 (7 bases). Sequenced sample: blood. CDR3 region: CASKGGSTSYEQYF. Written as DNA, the CDR3 is TGTGCCAGCAAGGGGGGGAGTACCTCCTACGAGCAGTACTTC.